Listed below are T cell receptor beta chains from one sample, sequenced in a study of vaccination and CD4 T cells after COVID-19. TCRdb recomputed calls from the PCR reads with MiXCR, one row per CDR3 protein. In the table there are about 13,000 distinct CDR3 sequences, about two fifths of which are singletons. The antigens for these receptors are not known. Sequenced: CD4+ T cells from blood, cultured in vitro. These receptors were collected from a human donor who had recovered from COVID-19. The CDR3 runs from the conserved cysteine through the conserved F or W. D genes are given only for firm matches. The size of a clone is reported for some rows only, either as once, few or many, or as a class for expanded clones.

>TRBV28|-|-|TRBJ1-4
CASSLGSQDFRWEKLFF
TGTGCCAGCAGCCTGGGCTCTCAGGATTTCCGTTGGGAAAAACTGTTTTTT
>TRBV27|-|few|TRBJ1-1
CASRKNGRAGTEAFF
TGTGCCAGCAGGAAAAATGGTCGTGCGGGCACTGAAGCTTTCTTT
>TRBV5-1|TRBD1|-|TRBJ2-5
CASSLRTGGQETQYF
TGCGCCAGCAGCTTGCGGACAGGGGGCCAAGAGACCCAGTACTTC
>TRBV20-1|TRBD1|-|TRBJ2-2
CSARVRRTGENTGELFF
TGCAGTGCTAGAGTCCGACGGACAGGAGAGAACACCGGGGAGCTGTTTTTT
>TRBV3-1|-|few|TRBJ1-1
CASSRLRNTEAFF
TGTGCCAGCAGCCGGCTGAGGAACACTGAAGCTTTCTTT
>TRBV10-3|-|-|TRBJ1-1
CATRTVNTEAFF
TGTGCCACCAGGACGGTTAACACTGAAGCTTTCTTT
>TRBV20-1|TRBD1|-|TRBJ2-3
CSARGTGCSDTQYF
TGCAGTGCTAGAGGGACAGGCTGCTCAGATACGCAGTATTTT
>TRBV11-3|TRBD2|-|TRBJ2-1
CASSLEGGSGRVNEQFF
TGTGCCAGCAGCTTAGAAGGCGGTAGCGGGAGGGTGAATGAGCAGTTCTTC
>TRBV5-1|TRBD1|-|TRBJ1-6
CASSGTGTPLHF
TGCGCCAGCAGCGGGACAGGGACACCCCTCCACTTT
>TRBV19|-|few|TRBJ1-2
CASSISGQYGYTF
TGTGCCAGTAGTATCAGTGGACAGTATGGCTACACCTTC
>TRBV6-2/TRBV6-3|TRBD1|-|TRBJ2-3
CASSPGQADHYTDTQYF
TGTGCCAGCAGTCCGGGACAGGCTGATCACTACACAGATACGCAGTATTTT
>TRBV11-2|-|-|TRBJ2-7
CASSPGILAGEQYF
TGTGCCAGCAGCCCGGGGATACTAGCCGGCGAGCAGTACTTC
>TRBV21-1|-|few|TRBJ2-2
CASSKRRQGIKGGELFF
TGTGCCAGCAGCAAAAGGAGACAGGGGATAAAAGGCGGGGAGCTGTTTTTT
>TRBV7-3|-|few|TRBJ1-2
CASSSPGRDGYTF
TGTGCCAGCAGCTCACCCGGGCGAGATGGCTACACCTTC
>TRBV10-3|TRBD1|few|TRBJ2-7
CAASGQGPYEQYF
TGTGCCGCCTCGGGACAGGGGCCTTACGAGCAGTACTTC
>TRBV2|TRBD1|few|TRBJ1-2
CASSVGDSGYTF
TGTGCCAGCAGTGTTGGGGACAGTGGCTACACCTTC
>TRBV19|-|-|TRBJ1-5
CASSPGLQHNQPQHF
TGTGCCAGTAGTCCGGGACTACAACACAATCAGCCCCAGCATTTT
>TRBV24-1|-|-|TRBJ2-7
CATSDLPGTVGPDYEQYF
TGTGCCACCAGTGATTTGCCCGGGACGGTCGGGCCAGACTACGAGCAGTACTTC
>TRBV20-1|TRBD2|-|TRBJ2-3
CSAPGLADSTTDTQYF
TGCAGTGCCCCGGGACTAGCGGACTCTACCACAGATACGCAGTATTTT
>TRBV19|-|-|TRBJ1-2
CASSRTAVYGYTF
TGTGCCAGTAGTCGGACAGCAGTTTATGGCTACACCTTC
>TRBV14|TRBD1|-|TRBJ1-2
CASSTGGGYGYTF
TGTGCCAGCAGCACAGGGGGAGGATATGGCTACACCTTC
>TRBV5-4|-|-|TRBJ1-2
CASSFETGGGYTF
TGTGCCAGCAGCTTTGAGACAGGAGGCGGCTACACCTTC
>TRBV2|TRBD1|few|TRBJ2-7
CASSRGQSYEQYF
TGTGCCAGCAGCCGGGGACAGTCCTACGAGCAGTACTTC
>TRBV19|-|-|TRBJ1-5
CASSTNDGNQPQHF
TGTGCCAGTAGTACCAACGACGGCAATCAGCCCCAGCATTTT
>TRBV30|-|few|TRBJ2-5
CAWSASSWTQYF
TGTGCCTGGAGTGCGTCTTCGTGGACCCAGTACTTC
>TRBV19|-|-|TRBJ1-6
CATHRSGRGSNSPLHF
TGTGCCACCCACCGCTCGGGCAGGGGTTCGAATTCACCCCTCCACTTT
>TRBV20-1|-|few|TRBJ1-2
CSAPRQLNYGYTF
TGCAGTGCCCCACGACAGCTAAACTATGGCTACACCTTC
>TRBV6-2/TRBV6-3|TRBD2|-|TRBJ2-1
CASSSPLSGRSYNEQFF
TGTGCCAGCAGTTCTCCTCTTAGCGGGAGGTCCTACAATGAGCAGTTCTTC
>TRBV19|-|-|TRBJ1-5
CASSIRGNQPQHF
TGTGCCAGTAGTATCCGGGGGAATCAGCCCCAGCATTTT
>TRBV11-2|-|-|TRBJ2-2
CASSLYGRFTGELFF
TGTGCCAGCAGCTTATACGGACGGTTCACCGGGGAGCTGTTTTTT
>TRBV30|-|few|TRBJ1-5
CAWSVGATNQPQHF
TGTGCCTGGAGTGTGGGCGCCACCAATCAGCCCCAGCATTTT
>TRBV7-3|-|-|TRBJ2-1
CASSPSGTENNEQFF
TGTGCCAGCAGCCCCTCCGGGACTGAAAACAATGAGCAGTTCTTC
>TRBV6-2/TRBV6-3|TRBD2|few|TRBJ2-3
CASSYGTLAGADTQYF
TGTGCCAGCAGTTACGGGACGCTAGCGGGAGCAGATACGCAGTATTTT
>TRBV14|TRBD2|-|TRBJ2-1
CASSRGLAVNEQFF
TGTGCCAGCAGCCGCGGACTAGCGGTCAATGAGCAGTTCTTC
>TRBV2|-|-|TRBJ1-6
CASTRQAPDNSPLHF
TGTGCCAGCACCCGACAGGCGCCAGATAATTCACCCCTCCACTTT
>TRBV7-3|-|few|TRBJ2-7
CASSLTGPPSEKVEQYF
TGTGCCAGCAGCTTAACCGGGCCCCCCTCCGAGAAGGTCGAGCAGTACTTC
>TRBV20-1|TRBD1|-|TRBJ2-3
CSARAGTASTDTQYF
TGCAGTGCTAGAGCGGGGACAGCTAGCACAGATACGCAGTATTTT
>TRBV12-5|TRBD2|once|TRBJ2-3
CASVTSLNTDAQYF
TGTGCTAGTGTGACTAGCCTAAACACAGATGCGCAGTATTTT
>TRBV7-8|-|-|TRBJ1-2
CASSAQDNYGYTF
TGTGCCAGCAGCGCACAGGACAACTATGGCTACACCTTC
>TRBV12-3/TRBV12-4|-|once|TRBJ1-2
CASSPGDYGYTF
TGTGCCAGCAGCCCAGGGGACTATGGCTACACCTTC
>TRBV5-1|-|-|TRBJ2-7
CASNLGAGDKYEQYF
TGCGCCAGCAACCTTGGTGCAGGGGACAAGTACGAGCAGTACTTC
>TRBV7-9|TRBD1|few|TRBJ2-2
CATLTGAYNTGELFF
TGTGCCACTCTGACAGGGGCTTATAACACCGGGGAGCTGTTTTTT
>TRBV18|-|-|TRBJ2-5
CASSGQGEETQYF
TGTGCCAGCTCGGGGCAGGGTGAAGAGACCCAGTACTTC
>TRBV20-1|TRBD2|-|TRBJ2-7
CSARPSAGAYEQYF
TGCAGTGCTCGGCCGTCGGCGGGAGCCTACGAGCAGTACTTC
>TRBV19|-|-|TRBJ1-1
CASTLTGRDTEAFF
TGTGCCAGTACCCTGACAGGCCGGGACACTGAAGCTTTCTTT
>TRBV5-1|TRBD1|few|TRBJ1-5
CASSPGTGSGNQPQHF
TGCGCCAGCAGCCCCGGGACAGGGAGTGGAAATCAGCCCCAGCATTTT
>TRBV20-1|-|-|TRBJ2-3
CSARDPRDLLTDTQYF
TGCAGTGCTAGAGATCCCCGGGACTTACTCACAGATACGCAGTATTTT
>TRBV11-2|TRBD1|once|TRBJ1-2
CASSLETGGAYGYTF
TGTGCCAGCAGCTTAGAGACAGGGGGCGCCTATGGCTACACCTTC
>TRBV7-2|TRBD2|-|TRBJ2-1
CASSREGSANNEQFF
TGTGCCAGCAGCCGGGAGGGGAGCGCTAACAATGAGCAGTTCTTC
>TRBV19|TRBD1|few|TRBJ1-2
CASSFQTGGSTF
TGTGCCAGTAGTTTCCAGACAGGGGGTTCCACCTTC
>TRBV10-3|TRBD1|-|TRBJ1-1
CAIRGWGQAREAFF
TGTGCCATCAGGGGTTGGGGACAGGCCCGTGAAGCTTTCTTT
>TRBV9|-|few|TRBJ1-5
CASSVDGSLNQPQHF
TGTGCCAGCAGCGTAGATGGGTCTCTCAATCAGCCCCAGCATTTT
>TRBV19|-|few|TRBJ1-5
CASSIGGVPQPQHF
TGTGCCAGTAGTATCGGAGGGGTCCCTCAGCCCCAGCATTTT
>TRBV5-1|TRBD1|-|TRBJ1-4
CASSPGDREKLFF
TGCGCCAGCAGCCCGGGGGACAGAGAAAAACTGTTTTTT
>TRBV27|TRBD1|-|TRBJ1-2
CASSLGTDYGYTF
TGTGCCAGCAGTTTAGGGACAGACTATGGCTACACCTTC
>TRBV2|-|few|TRBJ1-2
CASSPQVGGNYGYTF
TGTGCCAGCAGTCCTCAGGTGGGGGGGAACTATGGCTACACCTTC
>TRBV11-2|TRBD1|few|TRBJ2-1
CASSWDRDNEQFF
TGTGCCAGCAGCTGGGACAGAGACAATGAGCAGTTCTTC
>TRBV20-1|-|once|TRBJ2-5
CSALAPSRRKGETQYF
TGCAGTGCTCTGGCCCCAAGCCGGAGGAAGGGAGAGACCCAGTACTTC